The present T cell receptor (beta chain) was sequenced within a study of T cells in Graves' hyperthyroidism and ophthalmopathy. It was RNA transcripts that yielded the amplified TCR beta CDR3 regions. Using the HTBI primer set, a first-round RT-PCR was run on the TCR CDR3. MiXCR, applied by TCRdb to the multiplex PCR reads, yields one record per CDR3 protein. The sample carries roughly 700,000 distinct CDR3 sequences, around 16% recorded once. The receptor's source is a man in his forties or fifties with Graves' hyperthyroidism. Sequenced: blood.

CDR3 protein: CASSLNRGSNTGELFF. CDR3 nucleotide sequence: TGTGCCAGCAGCCTAAACAGGGGGTCGAACACCGGGGAGCTGTTTTTT. This chain links TRBV3-1 with TRBJ2-2, with TRBD1 matching 8 bases. V trimming: 4 bases; J trimming: 0 bases; junction bases outside the gene matches: 4. In germline, CDR1 is LGHDT, CDR2 YNNKEL (reference sequence). The CDR3 is 16 amino acids.